The TCR beta chain under discussion was sequenced for a study of T cell responses to AZD1222 COVID-19 vaccine. There are 14 residues in the CDR3. CDR1 MNHEY and CDR2 SMNVEV come from the germline V gene (reference sequence). The ends were cut back, 6 bases at V and 0 bases at J, with 9 bases in the middle. Method: immunoSEQ multiplex PCR; TCRdb's copy keeps in-frame clones and lacks some. The sample lists roughly 80,000 clones, 91% occurring once. Study observations and caveats: Baseline seropositivity occurred in only 5 to 7 AZD1222 recipients.

In regard to this clone: Its target is not known.

The TCR sequence derives from an adult who received the AZD1222 COVID-19 vaccine. The chain is built from TRBV27 and TRBJ1-3; D call uncertain. The sequencing here drew on peripheral blood, taken 28 days after the second AZD1222 dose. CDR3 in DNA: TGTGCCAGCAGCGGCTCCCGCTCTGGAAACACCATATATTTT. Translation gives CASSGSRSGNTIYF.